The present entry profiles one TCR beta chain with its context. Its matching antigen is unknown. The sample comes from a study of cytomegalovirus exposure and HLA in healthy donors. Study outcomes and limitations: Roughly uniform depth of sequencing across donors was assumed in presence/absence analyses. Earlier results showed most TCR beta V segments being productive about 87% or about 30% of the time.

Use of 60 Vbeta and 13 Jbeta primers characterized the PCR. The method was immunoSEQ multiplex PCR; TCRdb's version includes in-frame clones alone and lacks a portion of them. Here the sample spans some 150,000 clones, approximately 82% being singletons. The CDR3 loop spans 12 amino acids. Germline V gene data show CDR1 as SNHLY and CDR2 as FYNNEI. The V gene lost 2 bases and the J gene lost 15 bases, with 14 bases spanning the gap. This rearrangement joins TRBV2 to TRBJ2-1; D is uncertain. This receptor was taken from a male donor in good health and CMV-seronegative. The specimen was PBMCs. This CDR3 reads CASSESRSRWFF. DNA for the CDR3: TGTGCCAGCAGTGAAAGCAGGTCGAGATGGTTCTTC.